The next 30 T cell receptor beta chains were all read from a single sample in a study of blood T cell repertoires in COVID-19. Produced via immunoSEQ multiplex PCR; TCRdb's table is partial and in-frame only. The repertoire holds around 75,000 clones, with around 89% as singletons. The sequencing sample was made of peripheral blood. The receptor set was obtained from a human donor in a cohort sampled during active COVID-19.

The V call is TRBV30, the J call TRBJ2-3, with TRBD2 identical over 7 bases. Germline V gene lookup returns CDR1 GTSNPN and CDR2 SVGIG (reference sequence). The CDR3 runs to 12 residues. The junction had 0 bases not matched to a gene; V was cut back by 3 bases and J by 3 bases. For the CDR3, the DNA is TGTGCCTGGAGGGGACTAACAGATACGCAGTATTTT. Its protein is CAWRGLTDTQYF.

In DNA, the CDR3 is TGTGCCAGCAGCCAACTACTAGCGGGAGGGCCCTACGAGCAGTACTTC. Its protein is CASSQLLAGGPYEQYF. V is TRBV7-2 and J is TRBJ2-7; 13 positions match TRBD2. J lost 2 bases, V lost 5 bases, and 6 bases had no gene match. Germline V CDR1 and CDR2: SGHTA, FQGNSA. The CDR3 contains 16 residues. The whole variable domain, filled in from reference TRBV7-2 and TRBJ2-7, reads GAGVSQSPSNKVTEKGKDVELRCDPISGHTALYWYRQSLGQGLEFLIYFQGNSAPDKSGLPSDRFSAERTGGSVSTLTIQRTQQEDSAVYLCASSQLLAGGPYEQYFGPGTRLTVT.

The genes are TRBV4-1 and TRBJ2-7; 9 bases map to TRBD1. The CDR3 spans 15 residues. V gave up 4 bases and J gave up 5 bases; unmatched junction bases: 9. The germline CDR1 and CDR2 sequences are MGHRA and YSYEKL. The CDR3 nucleotides read TGCGCCAGCAGCCCCGGTGACAGGGGGAGGAACGAGCAGTACTTC. It codes for CASSPGDRGRNEQYF.

The J gene is TRBJ1-1, the V gene TRBV20-1; D is perhaps TRBD1 (6 bases). This CDR3 region has 10 residues. Germline assignment: CDR1 DFQATT and CDR2 SNEGSKA (reference sequence). The CDR3, as DNA: TGCAGCATAACACAGGGTGAAGCTTTCTTT. Residues: CSITQGEAFF.

The genes are TRBV5-4 and TRBJ2-1; 7 bases match TRBD2. V was pared by 4 bases and J by 3 bases, with 7 bases of the junction left unmatched. The CDR3 length is 15 residues. In germline, CDR1 is SGHNT, CDR2 YYREEE (reference sequence). CDR3: CASSPQAGRYNEQFF. In DNA form, the CDR3 reads TGTGCCAGCAGCCCTCAAGCGGGACGCTACAATGAGCAGTTCTTC.

The rearrangement links TRBV5-1 to TRBJ1-1; 7 bases line up with TRBD1. Trimming cost V 0 bases and J 1 base; bases outside gene matches: 9. Germline loops: CDR1 SGHRS, CDR2 YFSETQ. This CDR3 is built from 17 residues. This chain's CDR3 is CASSLASLGGQNTEAFF. The CDR3 DNA reads as TGCGCCAGCAGCTTGGCCTCCTTAGGGGGCCAGAACACTGAAGCTTTCTTT.

The chain joins TRBV27 to TRBJ2-3, with TRBD1 as a possible D gene (7 bases). This CDR3 spans 13 amino acids. Per germline, CDR1 MNHEY and CDR2 SMNVEV (reference sequence). V shed 7 bases and J shed 2 bases, with 10 bases lying between them. CDR3 sequence reads: CASTRGATDTQYF. The CDR3 DNA reads as TGTGCCAGCACCAGGGGGGCCACAGATACGCAGTATTTT.

V is TRBV3-1 (or the pseudogene TRBV3-2) and J is TRBJ2-3, with D tentatively TRBD2 (5 bases). The germline V gene has CDR1 LGHDT and CDR2 YNNKEL (reference sequence). The CDR3 runs 15 residues. V lost 3 bases, J lost 2 bases, and 12 bases lay in between. In nucleotides, the CDR3 is TGTGCCAGCAGCCACTGGCAGGACTCCACAGATACGCAGTATTTT. It is translated as CASSHWQDSTDTQYF.

The chain carries TRBV28 and TRBJ1-1, with 8 bases fitting TRBD1. The germline gives CDR1 MDHEN, CDR2 SYDVKM. Losses at the gene ends were 5 bases for V and 6 bases for J; bases not matched to a gene: 14. This CDR3 spans 16 amino acids. The DNA for the CDR3 is TGTGCCAGCAGTCCCTGGACAGGGCTACGGGGCGCTGAAGCTTTCTTT. It yields the protein CASSPWTGLRGAEAFF.

This chain's CDR3 is CASSEMGLADSTDTQYF. The CDR3 DNA follows: TGCGCCAGCAGTGAGATGGGACTAGCGGATAGCACAGATACGCAGTATTTT. The chain combines TRBV10-1 with TRBJ2-3; 11 bases are shared with TRBD2. Germline lookup yields CDR1 WNHNN and CDR2 SYGVQD (reference sequence). V gave up 2 bases and J gave up 0 bases; unmatched junction bases: 4. CDR3 size: 17 residues.

The chain combines TRBV3-1 (or the pseudogene TRBV3-2) with TRBJ1-2, with unresolved D. Trimming removed 1 base from V and 8 bases from J, with 14 bases in between. This CDR3 comprises 14 residues. Per the germline V gene, CDR1 is LGHDT and CDR2 is YNNKEL (reference sequence). The DNA for the CDR3 is TGTGCCAGCAGCCAAGGAGAGGAGGGAGGAGGCTACACCTTC. Encoded protein: CASSQGEEGGGYTF.

V is TRBV6-5 and J is TRBJ1-6, with a possible D match to TRBD1 (5 bases). V dropped 6 bases and J dropped 4 bases, with 10 bases sitting between them. CDR3 size: 14 residues. CDR1 is MNHEY, CDR2 SVGAGI, per germline. In nucleotides, the CDR3 is TGTGCCAGCAGCCGAGACAGATATAATTCACCCCTCCACTTT. It encodes CASSRDRYNSPLHF.

The chain carries TRBV7-3 and TRBJ2-7; the match to TRBD2 covers 9 bases. Germline V gene lookup returns CDR1 SGHTA and CDR2 FQGTGA. CDR3 size: 17 residues. The V segment lost 5 bases and the J segment 4 bases; nucleotides outside the gene matches: 15. CDR3 bases: TGTGCCAGCAGCCCCACTCCACTAGCGGGCTTGGGTTACGAGCAGTACGTC. Translated: CASSPTPLAGLGYEQYV.

In its sample, this clone was seen a few times. The CDR3 region is CASSPAGGAEAYEQYF. CDR3 nucleotides: TGTGCCAGCAGCCCAGCGGGGGGCGCAGAGGCCTACGAGCAGTACTTC. V usage is TRBV4-2 and J usage is TRBJ2-7, with 9 bases matching TRBD2. CDR1 is LGHNA and CDR2 is YNFKEQ in the germline V gene. The CDR3 covers 16 residues. The ends lost 4 bases at V and 2 bases at J; junction bases unmatched: 9.

Written as DNA, the CDR3 is TGTGCCAGTAGGCCTTCGTTGGGCGTGTTGACGGATACGCAGTATTTT. It specifies CASRPSLGVLTDTQYF. V and J are TRBV19 and TRBJ2-3; D gene uncertain. The CDR3 totals 16 residues. Germline values: CDR1 LNHDA, CDR2 SQIVND (reference sequence). V lost 6 bases, J lost 6 bases, and 22 bases lay in between.

V gene TRBV6-6 combines with J gene TRBJ1-4; D gene ambiguous. Trimming removed 0 bases at V and 8 bases at J, with 7 bases between. The CDR3 consists of 13 residues. The germline CDR1 and CDR2 sequences are MNHNY and SVGAGI (reference sequence). CDR3 sequence reads: CASSYSSSEKLFF. The CDR3 DNA reads TGTGCCAGCAGTTACTCGTCAAGCGAAAAACTGTTTTTT.

This clone was detected a few times. The rearrangement joins TRBV28 to TRBJ2-7; D perhaps matches TRBD2 (7 bases). The CDR3 extends over 14 amino acids. Trimming removed 6 bases from V and 6 bases from J, with 18 bases in between. Germline loops: CDR1 MDHEN, CDR2 SYDVKM. The CDR3 DNA follows: TGTGCCAGCAGCCCCGGGGGGCCCCTCTCCGAGCAGTACTTC. Translated, it gives CASSPGGPLSEQYF.

This clone has a single count. The chain combines TRBV5-1 with TRBJ2-5; D gene uncertain. V was clipped by 3 bases and J by 4 bases, with 4 bases between them. The CDR3 is 11 residues long. The germline CDR1 and CDR2 sequences are SGHRS and YFSETQ. Here the CDR3 DNA reads TGCGCCAGCAGCTCCAGAGAGACCCAGTACTTC. Protein product: CASSSRETQYF.

The rearrangement uses TRBV5-4 and TRBJ1-5; tentatively, D is TRBD1 (6 bases). The germline V gene has CDR1 SGHNT and CDR2 YYREEE (reference sequence). This CDR3 has 15 residues. The V gene lost 4 bases and the J gene lost 5 bases, with 16 bases spanning the gap. The CDR3 loop is CASSPTGRGYQPQHF. Here the CDR3 DNA reads TGTGCCAGCAGCCCCACCGGCAGGGGCTATCAGCCCCAGCATTTT.

A single count supports this clone. This rearrangement joins TRBV11-3 to TRBJ2-1; TRBD1 might be the D (6 bases). V gave up 4 bases and J gave up 4 bases, with 8 bases separating them. Per the germline V gene, CDR1 is SGHNT and CDR2 is YENEEA. This CDR3 is built from 13 residues. In DNA, the CDR3 is TGTGCCAGCAGCTCACAGGGTTACAATGAGCAGTTCTTC. Protein sequence: CASSSQGYNEQFF.

V gene TRBV5-1 combines with J gene TRBJ1-2; 8 bases agree with TRBD1. Germline V gene sequence: CDR1 SGHRS, CDR2 YFSETQ. This CDR3 has 13 amino acids. With V trimmed by 4 bases and J by 7 bases, 6 bases remained unmatched. The CDR3 nucleotides are TGCGCCAGCAGCCCTCGGACAGGGCTTGGCTACACCTTC. This translates into CASSPRTGLGYTF.

This clone was found once. The CDR3 loop reads CASSQELAGAYF. CDR3 nucleotide sequence: TGCGCCAGCAGCCAGGAACTAGCGGGAGCGTACTTC. The V and J genes are TRBV4-1 and TRBJ2-7; 11 positions match TRBD2. The germline gives CDR1 MGHRA, CDR2 YSYEKL. The CDR3 sequence is 12 residues long. V gave up 3 bases and J gave up 12 bases; unmatched junction bases: 4.

The chain combines TRBV6-5 with TRBJ2-7; TRBD2 agrees at 11 bases. Per the germline V gene, CDR1 is MNHEY and CDR2 is SVGAGI. The CDR3 is 14 amino acids. Trimming cost V 5 bases and J 2 bases; bases outside gene matches: 2. The CDR3 DNA sequence: TGTGCCAGCAGTCTAGCGGGAGGAACCTACGAGCAGTACTTC. It encodes CASSLAGGTYEQYF.

The sample holds one count of this clone. The chain recombines TRBV6-4 with TRBJ1-5; 8 bases fit TRBD1. Losses at the gene ends were 4 bases for V and 2 bases for J; bases not matched to a gene: 4. Germline V CDR1 and CDR2: MRHNA, SNTAGT. CDR3 length equals 15 residues. CDR3 sequence reads: CASSVTGGGNQPQHF. The DNA for the CDR3 is TGTGCCAGCAGTGTAACAGGGGGTGGCAATCAGCCCCAGCATTTT.

The V call is TRBV14, the J call TRBJ2-3, with TRBD2 identical over 15 bases. The trim removed 4 bases at V and 9 bases at J, leaving 11 bases unmatched. There are 17 residues in the CDR3. CDR1 is SGHDN and CDR2 is FVKESK in the germline V gene. This CDR3 reads CASSLPGTSGRIRTQYF. The CDR3 region has the DNA TGTGCCAGCAGCCTACCCGGGACTAGCGGGAGGATCAGAACGCAGTATTTT. Full variable domain (outside the CDR3, taken from reference TRBV14 and TRBJ2-3): EAGVTQFPSHSVIEKGQTVTLRCDPISGHDNLYWYRRVMGKEIKFLLHFVKESKQDESGMPNNRFLAERTGGTYSTLKVQPAELEDSGVYFCASSLPGTSGRIRTQYFGPGTRLTVL.

The V call is TRBV19, the J call TRBJ2-1, with D perhaps TRBD1 (5 bases). Germline values: CDR1 LNHDA, CDR2 SQIVND (reference sequence). This CDR3 spans 17 amino acids. Between the trimmed V and J ends, which lost 7 bases and 0 bases, there was a span of 19 bases. In DNA, the CDR3 is TGTGCCAGTACCCAGGTGGCAGGGCCGAGCTCCTACAATGAGCAGTTCTTC. Its translation is CASTQVAGPSSYNEQFF.

V is TRBV19 and J is TRBJ2-1; D perhaps matches TRBD2 (7 bases). Germline CDR1 is LNHDA and CDR2 is SQIVND (reference sequence). The CDR3 covers 18 residues. Trimming left V 5 bases short and J 5 bases short, with 25 bases between. The CDR3 here is CASSVDSSSGRTHNEQFF. The CDR3 DNA reads as TGTGCCAGTAGTGTGGACAGTTCTAGCGGACGGACGCACAATGAGCAGTTCTTC.

The V call is TRBV6-5, the J call TRBJ2-1, with TRBD2 matching 8 bases. The V gene end was trimmed by 9 bases and the J gene end by 10 bases; junction bases not matched to a gene: 11. This CDR3 has 13 amino acids. The V gene's germline CDR1 is MNHEY and CDR2 SVGAGI. CDR3 sequence (DNA): TGTGCCAGTTCCGTGGGACTAGTTCGAGAGCAGTTCTTC. The encoded protein is CASSVGLVREQFF.

V is TRBV7-2 and J is TRBJ1-1; TRBD1 is a possible D gene (6 bases). Germline lookup yields CDR1 SGHTA and CDR2 FQGNSA. The CDR3 sequence is 17 residues long. Trimming took 0 bases from V and 2 from J, leaving 16 bases between them. CDR3 region: CASSLAAHRVANTEAFF. CDR3 nucleotide sequence: TGTGCCAGCAGCTTAGCGGCACACAGGGTCGCAAACACTGAAGCTTTCTTT.

The chain links TRBV21-1 to TRBJ2-7; no check of the table's D call, TRBD2, against the DNA was made. TRBV21-1 is assigned pseudogene status. The CDR3 consists of 15 residues. CDR3 residues: CASGGAAGPSYEQYF. CDR3 DNA: TGTGCCAGCGGAGGGGCGGCAGGGCCATCCTACGAGCAGTACTTC.